This TCR beta chain originates from a study of blood T cell repertoires in COVID-19. In the study overall: Italy, Spain and the United States were the sources of the convalescent and acute COVID-19 samples.

This CDR3 comprises 16 residues. Germline values: CDR1 MNHEY, CDR2 SVGAGI. V lost 0 bases to trimming and J lost 1 base; unmatched junction nucleotides: 4. This clone was counted between two and nine times. Clones were read by immunoSEQ multiplex PCR, and TCRdb kept only the in-frame ones, dropping some. The sample contains more than 200,000 clones, 84% of which appear only once. Specimen: peripheral blood. The clonotype originates from a woman aged 40 to 49 who had recovered from COVID-19. This chain connects TRBV6-5 to TRBJ1-1; the match to TRBD1 covers 8 bases. This CDR3 reads CASSYSWTGSNTEAFF. The CDR3 nucleotides read TGTGCCAGCAGTTACTCCTGGACAGGGTCGAACACTGAAGCTTTCTTT.